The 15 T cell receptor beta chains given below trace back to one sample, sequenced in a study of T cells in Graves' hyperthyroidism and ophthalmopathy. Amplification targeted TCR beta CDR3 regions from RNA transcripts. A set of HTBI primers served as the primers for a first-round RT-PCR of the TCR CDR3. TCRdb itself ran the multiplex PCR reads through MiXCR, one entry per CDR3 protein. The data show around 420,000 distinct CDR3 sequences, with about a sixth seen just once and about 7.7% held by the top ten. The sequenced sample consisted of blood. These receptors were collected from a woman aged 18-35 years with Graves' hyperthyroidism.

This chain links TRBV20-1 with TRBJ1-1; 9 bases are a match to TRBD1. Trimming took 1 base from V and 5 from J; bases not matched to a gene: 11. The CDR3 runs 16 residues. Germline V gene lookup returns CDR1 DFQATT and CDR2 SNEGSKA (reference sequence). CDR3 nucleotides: TGCAGTGCTAGAGCCGGGACAGGGAGGAAAGAAACTGAAGCTTTCTTT. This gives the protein CSARAGTGRKETEAFF.

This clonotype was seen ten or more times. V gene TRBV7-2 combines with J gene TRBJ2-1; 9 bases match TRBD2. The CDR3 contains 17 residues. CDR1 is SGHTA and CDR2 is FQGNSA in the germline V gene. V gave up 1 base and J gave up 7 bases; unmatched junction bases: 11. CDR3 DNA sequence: TGTGCCAGCAGCTTAGGTCCGGCGGCGGGGGGGCAGAATGAGCAGTTCTTC. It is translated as CASSLGPAAGGQNEQFF.

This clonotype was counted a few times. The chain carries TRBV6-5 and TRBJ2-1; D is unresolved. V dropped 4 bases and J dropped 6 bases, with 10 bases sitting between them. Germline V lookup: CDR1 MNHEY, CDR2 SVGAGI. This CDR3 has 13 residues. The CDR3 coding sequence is TGTGCCAGCAGTTCGGCAGTGGTCAATGAGCAGTTCTTC. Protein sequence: CASSSAVVNEQFF.

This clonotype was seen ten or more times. CDR3 bases: TGTGCCAGCAGCAACGCAGGGGGCTCGTCTAATGAAAAACTGTTTTTT. As protein: CASSNAGGSSNEKLFF. The rearrangement joins TRBV28 to TRBJ1-4; 8 bases agree with TRBD1. The CDR3 has 16 amino acids. Per germline, CDR1 MDHEN and CDR2 SYDVKM. V lost 6 bases and J lost 3; bases outside the gene matches: 9.

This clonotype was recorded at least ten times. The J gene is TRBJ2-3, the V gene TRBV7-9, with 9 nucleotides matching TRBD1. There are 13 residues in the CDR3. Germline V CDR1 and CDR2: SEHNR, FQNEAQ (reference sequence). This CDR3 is CAFADRGTDTQYF. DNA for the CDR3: TGTGCTTTCGCGGACAGGGGTACAGATACGCAGTATTTT.

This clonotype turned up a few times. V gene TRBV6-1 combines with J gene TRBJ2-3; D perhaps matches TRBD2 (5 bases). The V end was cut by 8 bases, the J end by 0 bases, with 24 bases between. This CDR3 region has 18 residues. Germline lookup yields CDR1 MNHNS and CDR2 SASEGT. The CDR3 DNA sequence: TGTGCCAGCTTTATAGCTTTCGGACTTTCCACTAGCACAGATACGCAGTATTTT. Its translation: CASFIAFGLSTSTDTQYF.

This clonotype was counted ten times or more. CDR3 in DNA: TGTGCCTGGAGTGTACATCACGAGCAGTACTTC. It encodes CAWSVHHEQYF. The gene calls are TRBV30 and TRBJ2-7; no clear D. CDR1 GTSNPN and CDR2 SVGIG come from the germline V gene (reference sequence). CDR3 size: 11 residues. Trimming left V 0 bases short and J 5 bases short, with 5 bases between.

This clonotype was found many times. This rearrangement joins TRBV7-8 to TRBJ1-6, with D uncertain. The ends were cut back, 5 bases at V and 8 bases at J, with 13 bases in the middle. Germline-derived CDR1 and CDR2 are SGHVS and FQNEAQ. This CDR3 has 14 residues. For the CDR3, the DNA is TGTGCCAGCAGCAGGAGACGGGAAGATTCACCCCTCCACTTT. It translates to CASSRRREDSPLHF.

This CDR3 reads CASSPQDGTDTQYF. CDR3 bases: TGTGCCAGCAGCCCCCAAGACGGCACAGATACGCAGTATTTT. The V and J genes are TRBV7-8 and TRBJ2-3, with D unresolved. The germline gives CDR1 SGHVS, CDR2 FQNEAQ. CDR3 size: 14 residues. The ends were cut back, 5 bases at V and 1 base at J, with 10 bases in the middle.

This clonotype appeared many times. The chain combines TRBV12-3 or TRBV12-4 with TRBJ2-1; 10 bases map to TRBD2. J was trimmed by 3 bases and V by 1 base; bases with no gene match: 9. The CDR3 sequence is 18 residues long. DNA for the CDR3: TGTGCCAGCAGTTTAGGGAGGGGGGCTAGCGGGAGCTACAATGAGCAGTTCTTC. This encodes CASSLGRGASGSYNEQFF.

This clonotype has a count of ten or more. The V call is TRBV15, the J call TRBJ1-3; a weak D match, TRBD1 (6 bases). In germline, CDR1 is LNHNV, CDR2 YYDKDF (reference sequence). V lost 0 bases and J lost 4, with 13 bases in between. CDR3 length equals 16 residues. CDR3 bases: TGTGCCACCAGCAGAGACCCGGGGGCGAGGGGAAACACCATATATTTT. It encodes CATSRDPGARGNTIYF.

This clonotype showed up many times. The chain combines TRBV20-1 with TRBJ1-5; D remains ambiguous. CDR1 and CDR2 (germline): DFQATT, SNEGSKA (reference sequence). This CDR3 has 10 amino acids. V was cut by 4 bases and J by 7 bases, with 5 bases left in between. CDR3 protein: CSAMVQPQHF. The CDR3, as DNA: TGCAGTGCTATGGTGCAGCCCCAGCATTTT.

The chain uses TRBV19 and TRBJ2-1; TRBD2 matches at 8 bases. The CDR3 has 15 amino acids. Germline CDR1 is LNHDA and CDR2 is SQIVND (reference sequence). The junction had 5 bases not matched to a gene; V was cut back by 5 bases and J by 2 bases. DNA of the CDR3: TGTGCCAGTAGTCTTATAGCGGGAACCTACAATGAGCAGTTCTTC. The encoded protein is CASSLIAGTYNEQFF.

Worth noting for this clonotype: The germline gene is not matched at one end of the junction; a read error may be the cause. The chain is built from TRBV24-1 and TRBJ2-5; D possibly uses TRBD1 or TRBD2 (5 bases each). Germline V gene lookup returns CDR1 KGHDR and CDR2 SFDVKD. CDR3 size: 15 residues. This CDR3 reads CATSDPLEVGETRYF. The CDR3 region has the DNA TGTGCCACCAGTGATCCACTAGAGGTGGGGGAGACCCGGTACTTC.

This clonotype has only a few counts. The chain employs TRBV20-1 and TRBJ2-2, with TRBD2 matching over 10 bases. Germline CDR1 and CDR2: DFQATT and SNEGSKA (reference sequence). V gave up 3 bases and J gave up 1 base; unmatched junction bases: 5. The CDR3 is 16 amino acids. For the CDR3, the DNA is TGCAGTGCTAGGGATCGACTAGCGGGGAACACCGGGGAGCTGTTTTTT. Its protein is CSARDRLAGNTGELFF.